This TCR beta chain originates from a study of blood T cells in healthy people across ages. Germline-derived CDR1 and CDR2 are SGHRS and YFSETQ. This CDR3 region has 10 residues. Trimming shortened V by 7 bases and J by 3 bases, and 3 bases separated the two germline ends. Extracted total RNA amounted to at least 5 micrograms for each sample. Next came a second PCR, run for about 7 to 12 cycles, which used a sample-barcoded 5' primer along with a J-beta primer mix. TCRdb independently ran MiXCR on the 5' RACE reads; one entry per CDR3 protein. The data hold about 690,000 distinct CDR3 sequences, with roughly two fifths observed a single time.

Material: blood. The receptor comes from an elderly man in good health. The V gene is TRBV5-1, the J gene TRBJ2-3, with D hard to call. CDR3 DNA sequence: TGCGCCAGCGGAACAGATACGCAGTATTTT. This translates into CASGTDTQYF. Based on the CDR3 plus reference TRBV5-1 and TRBJ2-3, the full variable domain is KAGVTQTPRYLIKTRGQQVTLSCSPISGHRSVSWYQQTPGQGLQFLFEYFSETQRNKGNFPGRFSGRQFSNSRSEMNVSTLELGDSALYLCASGTDTQYFGPGTRLTVL.